The entry below describes one T cell receptor beta chain. The data were produced by immunoSEQ multiplex PCR, yet TCRdb's version contains in-frame clones alone and is incomplete. Among some 150,000 clones listed, about 86% were seen once. These data are taken from a study of blood T cell repertoires in COVID-19. The CDR3 has 14 amino acids. CDR1 and CDR2 (germline): MNHEY, SVGAGI. The V end lost 6 bases, the J end lost 7 bases, and 16 bases lay between the germline ends. The rearrangement uses TRBV6-5 and TRBJ2-1; tentatively, D is TRBD1 (5 bases). Sequenced material: PBMCs or T cells enriched from blood (not recorded which). The TCR originated in a woman aged 50 to 60 in a cohort exposed to, infected with or recovered from COVID-19 (not recorded which). The CDR3 bases are TGTGCCAGCAGACCTTCCGACAGTCTGAATGAGCAGTTCTTC. This sequence encodes CASRPSDSLNEQFF.